This TCR beta chain is from a study of blood T cell repertoires in COVID-19. Study-wide background: Sources were T cells, B-cell-depleted T cells, or PBMCs; the material itself was cDNA or gDNA.

Germline assignment: CDR1 LGHNA and CDR2 YNFKEQ. This CDR3 is 17 amino acids long. Deletions cut 0 bases from V and 6 bases from J, with 18 bases between. In the source study's methods: Amplified reference gene primers provided the basis for estimating nucleated cell counts. Method: immunoSEQ multiplex PCR; TCRdb's copy keeps in-frame clones and lacks some. V and J calls and clone size are copied from that table; D and trimming were computed from the DNA. The table includes about 39,000 clones, about 82% detected once. The clonotype comes from a man in his 70s with acute or convalescent COVID-19. The material sequenced was peripheral blood. This chain joins TRBV4-2 and TRBJ1-5; D is perhaps TRBD1 (6 bases). CDR3 sequence (DNA): TGTGCCAGCAGCCAAGATGGGGGCGCCGTTCAAGGTCAGCCCCAGCATTTT. Translating gives CASSQDGGAVQGQPQHF.